This T cell receptor beta chain derives from a study of shared clonotypes between healthy human individuals. About the study: There were three CD4 naive, three CD4 memory, two CD8 naive and one CD8 memory plates per donor.

TCRdb's table, derived via immunoSEQ multiplex PCR, lists solely in-frame clones and lacks some. There are some 2.4 million clones in the sample; 93% occur only once, and around 0.4% lies in the top ten. Comment on this clone: The antigen is unknown.

Trimming left V 0 bases short and J 7 bases short, with 14 bases between. Germline V gives CDR1 SGHRS, CDR2 YFSETQ. The CDR3 covers 14 residues. Findings and caveats of the study: Generally, naive subsets (rather than memory subsets) showed larger estimated richness.

The V and J genes are TRBV5-1 and TRBJ2-7; D remains ambiguous. The source material was naive CD4+ T cells from PBMCs. Documented subset: CD45RA+ positively selected. The source of this sequence is a man between 18 and 35 years old in good health. Some clones in this sample may be carry-over from other donors' samples. CDR3 in amino acids: CASSLEGPGQEQYF. The CDR3 region has the DNA TGCGCCAGCAGCTTGGAGGGTCCGGGCCAGGAGCAGTACTTC.